One sample yielded the 21 T cell receptor beta chains listed below, sequenced in a study of CD8+ T cells in alopecia areata (dated by TCRdb to 2017 to 2018). Library generation was performed with the immunoSEQ multiplex PCR assay. For TCR sequencing, RNA was extracted from every sample and reverse transcribed into cDNA to serve as template. The immuneACCESS repertoire file appears here via TCRdb, limited to in-frame rearrangements. These files lack a portion of the clones; in checked studies, under half of the deficit traces to unresolved V genes, and the cause of the others is not known. The sample table holds about 140,000 clones, of which 86% were seen once. Approximately 13% of the sample rests with the top ten. Read against the paper, the sample's time point label means: 4 weeks on oral tofacitinib. This sample's treatment or condition label indicates: oral pan-JAK inhibitor, 5-10 mg twice daily.

The material sequenced was CD8+ T cells sorted from blood, taken at week 4, from a patient treated with tofacitinib. The receptors derive from a human donor with alopecia areata.

The rearrangement links TRBV27 to TRBJ1-2; D gene uncertain. The CDR3 is 14 residues long. V lost 6 bases to trimming and J lost 8 bases, with 19 bases between them. CDR1 is MNHEY and CDR2 is SMNVEV in the germline V gene (reference sequence). The CDR3 spells CASSSVGTYAGYTF. The CDR3 DNA sequence: TGTGCCAGCAGCTCGGTTGGCACCTACGCGGGCTACACCTTC.

A single count supports this clone. The V call is TRBV19, the J call TRBJ1-5, with D unclear. From germline, CDR1 is LNHDA and CDR2 SQIVND (reference sequence). The length of the CDR3 is 12 residues. V was clipped by 8 bases and J by 11 bases, with 16 bases between them. CDR3 sequence reads: CASALGPTAQHF. CDR3 nucleotides: TGTGCCAGTGCCCTCGGACCAACAGCCCAGCATTTT.

This clone was recorded once. V usage is TRBV4-2 and J usage is TRBJ2-1; no reliable D call. V shed 1 base and J shed 0 bases, with 10 bases lying between them. This CDR3 has 16 residues. Per the germline V gene, CDR1 is LGHNA and CDR2 is YNFKEQ. The CDR3 coding sequence is TGTGCCAGCAGCCAAGTCCCCCCCCGCTCCTACAATGAGCAGTTCTTC. It is translated as CASSQVPPRSYNEQFF.

This chain connects TRBV29-1 to TRBJ2-2, with D hard to call. Germline V lookup: CDR1 SQVTM, CDR2 ANQGSEA. The CDR3 totals 13 residues. V lost 7 bases and J 0 bases, leaving 9 bases between the germline ends. The CDR3 nucleotides read TGCAGCGCCCCGCTCGCGAACACCGGGGAGCTGTTTTTT. This codes for CSAPLANTGELFF.

This chain joins TRBV9 and TRBJ2-5, with TRBD1 matching over 7 bases. V lost 0 bases and J lost 2; bases outside the gene matches: 4. The CDR3 runs 15 residues. The germline V gene encodes CDR1 SGDLS and CDR2 YYNGEE. CDR3 region: CASSVGQGRQETQYF. CDR3 nucleotides: TGTGCCAGCAGCGTAGGACAGGGTCGTCAAGAGACCCAGTACTTC.

The V and J genes are TRBV19 and TRBJ2-1; a weak D match, TRBD2 (5 bases). V lost 3 bases, J lost 6 bases, and 15 bases lay in between. This CDR3 has 15 residues. From germline, CDR1 is LNHDA and CDR2 SQIVND (reference sequence). The CDR3 bases are TGTGCCAGTAGTATTAGCGATCTACGTGGCAATGAGCAGTTCTTC. It encodes CASSISDLRGNEQFF.

J is TRBJ2-7 and V is TRBV2; 8 positions agree with TRBD1. CDR1 and CDR2 (germline): SNHLY, FYNNEI. The CDR3 is made up of 14 amino acids. V was pared by 8 bases and J by 4 bases, with 10 bases of the junction left unmatched. DNA for the CDR3: TGTGCCAGCCCGGGGGCAGGGGGCTCTTACGAGCAGTACTTC. This translates into CASPGAGGSYEQYF.

CDR3 in amino acids: CASSPHLRDYNEQFF. The CDR3 region has the DNA TGTGCCAGCAGTCCACATTTGCGAGATTACAATGAGCAGTTCTTC. This rearrangement joins TRBV6-6 to TRBJ2-1; D remains unclear. Germline assignment: CDR1 MNHNY and CDR2 SVGAGI (reference sequence). Trimming stripped 5 bases from V and 4 bases from J, with 15 bases between. The CDR3 runs 15 residues.

The chain has TRBV5-6 and TRBJ2-7; D unresolved. Trimming stripped 3 bases from V and 2 bases from J, with 3 bases between. This CDR3 is 11 amino acids long. The germline CDR1 and CDR2 sequences are SGHDT and YYEEEE. The CDR3 DNA sequence: TGTGCCAGCAGCTCGCCCTACGAGCAGTACTTC. Residues: CASSSPYEQYF.

This clone came up a few times. CDR3 residues: CASSLLYNCPKEQFF. In nucleotides, the CDR3 is TGCGCCAGCAGTCTATTATACAACTGTCCTAAGGAGCAGTTCTTC. The gene calls are TRBV23-1 and TRBJ2-1; D gene ambiguous. TRBV23-1 belongs to the ORF category, with a function that is uncertain. V lost 4 bases to trimming and J lost 10 bases, with 20 bases between them. The CDR3 loop spans 15 amino acids.

The chain uses TRBV7-9 and TRBJ2-2; no reliable D call. Per the germline V gene, CDR1 is SEHNR and CDR2 is FQNEAQ (reference sequence). The V end lost 7 bases, the J end lost 8 bases, and 8 bases lay between the germline ends. This CDR3 comprises 11 residues. The CDR3 here is CASTNKGELFF. The CDR3 region has the DNA TGTGCCAGCACCAACAAAGGGGAGCTGTTTTTT.

This rearrangement joins TRBV6-5 to TRBJ2-1; no definite D call. The CDR3 runs to 14 residues. V was clipped by 1 base and J by 4 bases, with 8 bases between them. Germline assignment: CDR1 MNHEY and CDR2 SVGAGI. In nucleotides, the CDR3 is TGTGCCAGCAGTTACTTGGGTGGATACAATGAGCAGTTCTTC. This gives the protein CASSYLGGYNEQFF.

V usage is TRBV30 and J usage is TRBJ2-1, with D hard to call. The length of the CDR3 is 13 residues. Trimming took off 0 bases at V and 10 bases at J, with 13 bases between the two ends. Germline V gives CDR1 GTSNPN, CDR2 SVGIG (reference sequence). This chain's CDR3 is CAWSVLTPGEQFF. In DNA form, the CDR3 reads TGTGCCTGGAGTGTCCTAACCCCGGGCGAGCAGTTCTTC.

There are a few counts of this clone. This chain joins TRBV5-4 and TRBJ1-1, with D possibly matching TRBD1 (5 bases). Germline-derived CDR1 and CDR2 are SGHNT and YYREEE (reference sequence). The CDR3 is 14 amino acids. The V and J ends lost 1 base and 5 bases respectively, with 12 bases between them. CDR3 region: CASSLIQAETEAFF. The CDR3, as DNA: TGTGCCAGCAGCTTGATACAGGCTGAGACTGAAGCTTTCTTT.

This chain connects TRBV29-1 to TRBJ2-1; 10 nucleotides match TRBD2. The CDR3 covers 15 residues. V lost 5 bases to trimming and J lost 4 bases; unmatched junction nucleotides: 8. The V gene's germline CDR1 is SQVTM and CDR2 ANQGSEA. CDR3 sequence reads: CSVSQAGGLYNEQFF. The CDR3 DNA is TGCAGCGTTTCCCAAGCGGGAGGGTTATACAATGAGCAGTTCTTC.

The J gene is TRBJ1-1, the V gene TRBV6-5; D is uncertain. Germline CDR1 reads MNHEY; CDR2 reads SVGAGI. Trimming left V 7 bases short and J 4 bases short, with 10 bases between. The CDR3 totals 12 residues. CDR3 protein: CASIGIPTEAFF. CDR3 DNA: TGTGCCAGCATAGGGATACCCACTGAAGCTTTCTTT.

This clone showed up just a few times. The chain has TRBV19 and TRBJ1-1; tentative D call: TRBD1 (5 bases). Germline V gives CDR1 LNHDA, CDR2 SQIVND (reference sequence). This CDR3 region has 11 residues. The germline V and J ends were trimmed by 10 bases and 6 bases, with 12 bases remaining between them. CDR3 DNA sequence: TGTGCCATCGACATGGGGGCTGAAGCTTTCTTT. Its translation is CAIDMGAEAFF.

The V and J genes are TRBV4-1 and TRBJ1-1; 8 nucleotides match TRBD1. CDR1 is MGHRA, CDR2 YSYEKL, per germline. Trimming took 1 base from V and 4 from J; bases not matched to a gene: 2. CDR3 length: 14 residues. The DNA for the CDR3 is TGCGCCAGCAGCCAAGGACAGGGGCCCACTGAAGCTTTCTTT. It yields the protein CASSQGQGPTEAFF.

The chain carries TRBV7-9 and TRBJ2-1, with 10 bases fitting TRBD2. CDR1 and CDR2 (germline): SEHNR, FQNEAQ (reference sequence). The CDR3 is 15 residues long. Unmatched junction bases numbered 3, after V lost 5 bases and J lost 2 bases. CDR3 sequence reads: CASSHSGGTYNEQFF. Written as DNA, the CDR3 is TGTGCCAGCAGCCATAGCGGGGGGACCTACAATGAGCAGTTCTTC.

The rearrangement joins TRBV2 to TRBJ2-2; D might be TRBD1 or TRBD2, each matching 5 bases. Germline values: CDR1 SNHLY, CDR2 FYNNEI. The CDR3 extends over 14 amino acids. V was pared by 6 bases and J by 5 bases, with 13 bases between. This CDR3 is CASRGTARTGELFF. As DNA, the CDR3 is TGTGCCAGCAGGGGGACCGCGAGAACCGGGGAGCTGTTTTTT.

V gene TRBV30 combines with J gene TRBJ1-5; the D gene is possibly TRBD1 (6 bases). Germline CDR1 GTSNPN, CDR2 SVGIG (reference sequence). Trimming took 0 bases from V and 0 from J, leaving 6 bases between them. The CDR3 sequence is 14 residues long. CDR3 in DNA: TGTGCCTGGAGTGTAGGGGGTAGCAATCAGCCCCAGCATTTT. Protein product: CAWSVGGSNQPQHF.